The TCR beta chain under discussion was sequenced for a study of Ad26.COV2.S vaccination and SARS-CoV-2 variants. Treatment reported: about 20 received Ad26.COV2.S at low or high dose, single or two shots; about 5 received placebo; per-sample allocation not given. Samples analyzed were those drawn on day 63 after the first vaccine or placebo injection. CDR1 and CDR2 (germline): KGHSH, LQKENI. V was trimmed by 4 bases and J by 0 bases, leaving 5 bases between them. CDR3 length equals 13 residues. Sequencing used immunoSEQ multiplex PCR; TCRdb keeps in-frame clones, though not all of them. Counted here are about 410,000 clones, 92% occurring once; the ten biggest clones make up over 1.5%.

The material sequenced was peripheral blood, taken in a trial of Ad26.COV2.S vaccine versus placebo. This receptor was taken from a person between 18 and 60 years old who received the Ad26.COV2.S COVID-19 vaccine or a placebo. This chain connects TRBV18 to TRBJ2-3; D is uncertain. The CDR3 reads CASSLPSTDTQYF. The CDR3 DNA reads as TGTGCCAGCTCACTCCCTAGCACAGATACGCAGTATTTT.